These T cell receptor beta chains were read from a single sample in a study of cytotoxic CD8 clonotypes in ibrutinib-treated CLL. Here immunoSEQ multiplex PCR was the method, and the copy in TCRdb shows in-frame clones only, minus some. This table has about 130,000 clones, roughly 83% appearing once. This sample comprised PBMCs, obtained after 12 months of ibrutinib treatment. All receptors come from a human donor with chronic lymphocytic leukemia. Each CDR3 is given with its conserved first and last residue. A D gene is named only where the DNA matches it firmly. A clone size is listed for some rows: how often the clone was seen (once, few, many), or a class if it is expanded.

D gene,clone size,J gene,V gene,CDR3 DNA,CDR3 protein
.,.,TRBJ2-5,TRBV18,TGTGCCAGCTCACCATTGGGGCGGAACCAAGAGACCCAGTACTTC,CASSPLGRNQETQYF
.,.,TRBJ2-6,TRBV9,TGTGCCAGCAGCGTCGGGGGGCTGAACTCTGGGGCCAACGTCCTGACTTTC,CASSVGGLNSGANVLTF
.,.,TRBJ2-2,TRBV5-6,TGTGCCAGCAGCTCCGGGCCCCTAACCGGGGAGCTGTTTTTT,CASSSGPLTGELFF
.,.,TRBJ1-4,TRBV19,TGTGCCAGTAGTATTAGGAGACTTAATGAAAAACTGTTTTTT,CASSIRRLNEKLFF
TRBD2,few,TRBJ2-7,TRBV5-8,TGTGCCAGCACCCGGGGGGGGACTAGGACCTACGAGCAGTACTTC,CASTRGGTRTYEQYF
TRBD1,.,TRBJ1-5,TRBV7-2,TGTGCCAGCAGCCATCCAGGGGGATCTCAGCCCCAGCATTTT,CASSHPGGSQPQHF
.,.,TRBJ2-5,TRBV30,TGTGCCTGGACCGGAGGGGCGGACATCCAAGAGACCCAGTACTTC,CAWTGGADIQETQYF
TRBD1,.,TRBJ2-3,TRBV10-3,TGTGCCATCAGGACCCTTGGGACAGGGATTTTGACAGATACGCAGTATTTT,CAIRTLGTGILTDTQYF
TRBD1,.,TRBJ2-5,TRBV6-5,TGTGCCAGCAGTAGGGACAGCGAAGAGACCCAGTACTTC,CASSRDSEETQYF
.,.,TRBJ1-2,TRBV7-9,TGTGCCAGCAGCTTAGCCTTACAGCCCCTTAACTATGGCTACACCTTC,CASSLALQPLNYGYTF
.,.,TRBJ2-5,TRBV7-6,TGTGCCAGCAGCTTAGAAGGCACAGGCGGGACCCAGTACTTC,CASSLEGTGGTQYF
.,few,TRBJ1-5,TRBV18,TGTGCCAGCTCCTCGCGGGTCCGGGATCAGCCCCAGCATTTT,CASSSRVRDQPQHF
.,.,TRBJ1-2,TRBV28,TGTGCCAACCGGGACGGGAACTATGGCTACACCTTC,CANRDGNYGYTF
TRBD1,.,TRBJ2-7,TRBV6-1,TGTGCCAGCAGGAGGACAGGGGGCTCATACGAGCAGTACTTC,CASRRTGGSYEQYF
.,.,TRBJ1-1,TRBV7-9,TGTGCCAGCAGCCTGGGGGGGATGGCTTTCTTT,CASSLGGMAFF
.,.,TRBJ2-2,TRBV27,TGTGCCAGCAGAATAGGGGGAGGCCTCGGGGAGCTGTTTTTT,CASRIGGGLGELFF
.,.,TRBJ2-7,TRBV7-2,TGTGCCAGCAGCTTGGGCGGGTCTGCCTACGAGCAGTACTTC,CASSLGGSAYEQYF
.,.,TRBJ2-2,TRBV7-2,TGTGCCAGCAGCTCCGCCTCGGGGGCGCTCACCGGGGAGCTGTTTTTT,CASSSASGALTGELFF
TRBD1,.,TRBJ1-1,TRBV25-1,TGTGCCACCCGACAGGGAGTAGCTGAAGCTTTCTTT,CATRQGVAEAFF
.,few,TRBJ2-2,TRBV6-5,TGTGCCAGCGGGCAGGGGGGAAGGGCCGGGGAGCTGTTTTTT,CASGQGGRAGELFF